Listed below are T cell receptor beta chains from one sample, sequenced in a study of shared clonotypes between healthy human individuals. Sequencing was performed with immunoSEQ multiplex PCR; in TCRdb, only in-frame clones are kept and a portion is missing. The sample yields hundreds of thousands of clones, about three quarters seen once. Sequencing input: memory CD4+ T cells sorted from blood. These receptors originate from a woman under 40 in good health. The CDR3 runs from the conserved cysteine through the conserved F or W. D genes are given only for firm matches. Size tells how often a clone was seen (once, few, many) or the class of an expanded clone, and some rows leave it out.

>TRBV11-2|TRBJ2-7|NA|few
CASSLGTLIYEQYF
TGTGCCAGCAGCTTAGGTACGCTAATCTACGAGCAGTACTTC
>TRBV9|TRBJ2-5|NA|few
CASSDQETQYF
TGTGCCAGCAGCGATCAAGAGACCCAGTACTTC
>TRBV28|TRBJ1-5|NA|NA
CASRIGGDSNQPQHF
TGTGCCAGCAGAATCGGGGGCGACTCCAATCAGCCCCAGCATTTT
>TRBV7-6|TRBJ1-5|NA|NA
CASRDVGGPPLSNQPQHF
TGTGCCAGCCGGGATGTCGGGGGCCCCCCTTTAAGCAATCAGCCCCAGCATTTT
>TRBV5-4|TRBJ2-1|NA|once
CASSLVSYNEQFF
TGTGCCAGCAGCTTGGTCTCCTACAATGAGCAGTTCTTC
>TRBV5-8|TRBJ1-1|NA|NA
CASSFDRNTEAFF
TGTGCCAGCAGCTTTGACCGGAACACTGAAGCTTTCTTT
>TRBV7-9|TRBJ2-2|NA|NA
CASSTRNRADTGELFF
TGTGCCAGCAGCACAAGGAACCGAGCGGACACCGGGGAGCTGTTTTTT
>TRBV28|TRBJ1-2|NA|NA
CASSLVQGNYGYTF
TGTGCCAGCAGTTTAGTTCAGGGTAACTATGGCTACACCTTC
>TRBV5-1|TRBJ2-7|TRBD2|NA
CASSSRTSGGGEQYF
TGCGCCAGCAGCTCTAGGACTAGCGGAGGGGGGGAGCAGTACTTC
>TRBV30|TRBJ2-3|TRBD2|NA
CAWRPGLAGSDTQYF
TGTGCCTGGAGGCCGGGACTAGCTGGGTCCGATACGCAGTATTTT
>TRBV28|TRBJ1-2|NA|few
CASSLVQGNYGYTF
TGTGCCAGCAGTTTAGTTCAAGGGAACTATGGCTACACCTTC